This TCR beta chain was obtained from a study of T cells after yellow fever vaccination. V was clipped by 2 bases and J by 6 bases; unmatched bases: 1. CDR1 and CDR2 (germline): LGHNA, YNFKEQ. The CDR3 is 13 residues long. TCRdb reprocessed the 5' RACE reads with MiXCR, giving one entry per CDR3 protein. The table lists around 310,000 distinct CDR3 sequences, around 3.9% of them singletons. This clonotype has just a few counts. What it binds is not known. Study findings and constraints: Across the CD4 and CD8 compartments, a small share of clonotypes was present in both.

This receptor was obtained from a man younger than 35 who received the YFV17D yellow fever vaccine. The starting material was PBMCs, obtained 5 days after the yellow fever booster vaccination. The J gene is TRBJ1-2, the V gene TRBV4-2; TRBD1 aligns across 9 bases. The CDR3 DNA reads TGTGCCAGCAGCCAAAGGACAGGGGATGGCTACACCTTC. Translating gives CASSQRTGDGYTF.